These 19 T cell receptor beta chains were all obtained from the same sample, sequenced in a study of cytomegalovirus exposure and HLA in healthy donors. 13 Jbeta primers and 60 Vbeta primers were used for the PCR. Here immunoSEQ multiplex PCR was the method, and the copy in TCRdb shows in-frame clones only, minus some. The data hold around 150,000 clones, with approximately 81% observed a single time. Input material: PBMCs. The receptors were gathered from a man younger than 30 in good health and CMV-seronegative.

Comments on this clone: Additional DNA sequences in this sample encode the identical CDR3. The chain combines TRBV27 with TRBJ1-5; tentatively, D is TRBD1 (6 bases). The V gene's germline CDR1 is MNHEY and CDR2 SMNVEV (reference sequence). Trimming removed 3 bases from V and 4 bases from J, with 10 bases in between. This CDR3 has 14 residues. The CDR3 spells CASSFGTGNQPQHF. The CDR3 nucleotides are TGTGCCAGCAGTTTCGGTACAGGGAATCAGCCCCAGCATTTT.

The J gene is TRBJ2-5, the V gene TRBV18; 9 bases are shared with TRBD1. Germline V gene data show CDR1 as KGHSH and CDR2 as LQKENI. Unmatched junction bases numbered 17, after V lost 3 bases and J lost 9 bases. There are 17 residues in the CDR3. CDR3 sequence reads: CASSPLETGGREGAQYF. The CDR3 bases are TGTGCCAGCTCACCTCTGGAGACAGGGGGGCGCGAAGGGGCCCAGTACTTC.

V gene TRBV4-1 combines with J gene TRBJ2-1, with a tentative D call TRBD1 (5 bases). The germline V gene has CDR1 MGHRA and CDR2 YSYEKL. There are 14 residues in the CDR3. Trimming removed 4 bases from V and 4 bases from J, with 11 bases in between. The CDR3 nucleotides are TGCGCCAGCAGCCTCGGGCCAGGGTACAATGAGCAGTTCTTC. Protein: CASSLGPGYNEQFF.

The chain uses TRBV28 and TRBJ2-1; 7 positions agree with TRBD1. Germline V gives CDR1 MDHEN, CDR2 SYDVKM. Trimming took 8 bases from V and 3 from J; bases not matched to a gene: 4. The CDR3 covers 13 residues. The CDR3 here is CASARDSYNEQFF. CDR3 sequence (DNA): TGTGCCAGCGCCCGGGACAGCTACAATGAGCAGTTCTTC.

The V and J genes are TRBV27 and TRBJ2-1; 8 bases fit TRBD1. Germline V gives CDR1 MNHEY, CDR2 SMNVEV (reference sequence). The CDR3 is 15 residues long. The junction had 11 bases not matched to a gene; V was cut back by 5 bases and J by 8 bases. CDR3 DNA sequence: TGTGCCAGCAGTCCCTTGGACAGGGTCGGCGATGAGCAGTTCTTC. Protein product: CASSPLDRVGDEQFF.

This chain uses TRBV2 with TRBJ2-1, with D maybe TRBD2 (5 bases). Germline CDR1 SNHLY, CDR2 FYNNEI. Deletions cut 8 bases from V and 3 bases from J, with 5 bases between. CDR3 length equals 11 residues. CDR3 sequence reads: CASRGYNEQFF. Here the CDR3 DNA reads TGTGCCAGCCGGGGCTACAATGAGCAGTTCTTC.

V and J are TRBV28 and TRBJ2-3; TRBD1 aligns across 11 bases. The V segment lost 8 bases and the J segment 2 bases; nucleotides outside the gene matches: 6. This CDR3 comprises 15 residues. Germline assignment: CDR1 MDHEN and CDR2 SYDVKM. The CDR3 loop is CASGDRGTPTDTQYF. The CDR3 DNA is TGTGCCAGCGGGGACAGGGGGACCCCCACAGATACGCAGTATTTT.

The count of this clone is one. The chain employs TRBV28 and TRBJ1-5; tentatively, D is TRBD1 (6 bases). Trimming left V 3 bases short and J 0 bases short, with 9 bases between. Germline V gene lookup returns CDR1 MDHEN and CDR2 SYDVKM. The CDR3 extends over 15 amino acids. For the CDR3, the DNA is TGTGCCAGCAGTTTTAGGGGGTATAGCAATCAGCCCCAGCATTTT. It specifies CASSFRGYSNQPQHF.

The rearrangement joins TRBV6-5 to TRBJ2-3, with TRBD2 identical over 11 bases. Looked up from germline, CDR1 is MNHEY and CDR2 is SVGAGI. The junction had 4 bases not matched to a gene; V was cut back by 2 bases and J by 3 bases. This CDR3 has 16 amino acids. The CDR3: CASSYAGTSGTDTQYF. The CDR3 nucleotides read TGTGCCAGCAGTTACGCCGGGACTAGCGGAACAGATACGCAGTATTTT.

The sample holds a few counts of this clone. The V call is TRBV19, the J call TRBJ1-5; 10 bases are shared with TRBD1. Germline CDR1 reads LNHDA; CDR2 reads SQIVND (reference sequence). Losses at the gene ends were 5 bases for V and 4 bases for J; bases not matched to a gene: 8. This CDR3 contains 16 residues. This CDR3 is CASSSMDRGRNQPQHF. The CDR3 bases are TGTGCCAGTAGTTCTATGGACAGGGGGAGGAATCAGCCCCAGCATTTT.

V usage is TRBV2 and J usage is TRBJ1-2, with D maybe TRBD1 (5 bases). Trimming cost V 5 bases and J 4 bases, with 20 bases left between them. Germline values: CDR1 SNHLY, CDR2 FYNNEI. The CDR3 totals 16 residues. CDR3 residues: CASSNVGGGTIYGYTF. CDR3 coding DNA: TGTGCCAGCAGTAATGTTGGGGGGGGAACGATCTATGGCTACACCTTC.

This clone was picked up one time. This chain joins TRBV4-1 and TRBJ1-1, with a possible D match to TRBD1 (5 bases). The CDR3 sequence is 15 residues long. The germline gives CDR1 MGHRA, CDR2 YSYEKL. The V end lost 0 bases, the J end lost 0 bases, and 8 bases lay between the germline ends. The CDR3 region has the DNA TGCGCCAGCAGCCAAGATTTGACAGTGAACACTGAAGCTTTCTTT. Translation gives CASSQDLTVNTEAFF.

The chain couples TRBV6-1 to TRBJ2-7, with unresolved D. Germline CDR1 and CDR2: MNHNS and SASEGT. The CDR3 spans 12 residues. The V and J ends lost 3 bases and 4 bases respectively, with 7 bases between them. CDR3 sequence: CASSDGGYEQYF. The CDR3 DNA follows: TGTGCCAGCAGTGATGGCGGATACGAGCAGTACTTC.

In DNA form, the CDR3 reads TGCGCCAGCAGCCGGGTGAAGCTAGCGGGAGTACGGGAGCAGTACTTC. Protein sequence: CASSRVKLAGVREQYF. The chain couples TRBV4-1 to TRBJ2-5, with 10 bases aligning to TRBD2. The V gene end was trimmed by 4 bases and the J gene end by 11 bases; junction bases not matched to a gene: 16. The germline gives CDR1 MGHRA, CDR2 YSYEKL. The CDR3 totals 16 residues.

V is TRBV5-4 and J is TRBJ2-5, with 10 nucleotides matching TRBD2. CDR3 length: 14 amino acids. J was trimmed by 6 bases and V by 5 bases; bases with no gene match: 7. Germline lookup yields CDR1 SGHNT and CDR2 YYREEE (reference sequence). CDR3: CASSLVGLAQTQYF. CDR3 sequence (DNA): TGTGCCAGCAGTTTAGTGGGACTAGCGCAGACCCAGTACTTC.

The chain joins TRBV27 to TRBJ1-2; no reliable D call. Trimming removed 1 base at V and 4 bases at J, with 13 bases between. This CDR3 is built from 15 residues. Per germline, CDR1 MNHEY and CDR2 SMNVEV (reference sequence). DNA for the CDR3: TGTGCCAGCAGTTTATTCGCTTTGGGGAGCTATGGCTACACCTTC. Amino acids: CASSLFALGSYGYTF.

V and J are TRBV28 and TRBJ2-2; TRBD2 matches at 9 bases. J gave up 5 bases and V 3 bases, and 1 base lay outside the gene matches. Germline V gene data show CDR1 as MDHEN and CDR2 as SYDVKM. CDR3 size: 14 residues. The CDR3 protein is CASSFLAGTGELFF. DNA for the CDR3: TGTGCCAGCAGTTTCCTAGCGGGAACCGGGGAGCTGTTTTTT. The whole variable domain, remainder taken from reference TRBV28 and TRBJ2-2, is DVKVTQSSRYLVKRTGEKVFLECVQDMDHENMFWYRQDPGLGLRLIYFSYDVKMKEKGDIPEGYSVSREKKERFSLILESASTNQTSMYLCASSFLAGTGELFFGEGSRLTVL.

The chain employs TRBV5-1 and TRBJ2-3; 8 bases match TRBD2. J gave up 4 bases and V 1 base, and 11 bases lay outside the gene matches. The CDR3 sequence is 17 residues long. Per the germline V gene, CDR1 is SGHRS and CDR2 is YFSETQ. The CDR3 here is CASSLPPQREWPDTQYF. CDR3 nucleotides: TGCGCCAGCAGCTTGCCCCCCCAGCGGGAGTGGCCAGATACGCAGTATTTT.

This clone came up a few times. V is TRBV5-4 and J is TRBJ2-2; TRBD1 is a possible D gene (6 bases). CDR1 and CDR2 (germline): SGHNT, YYREEE (reference sequence). V lost 4 bases to trimming and J lost 4 bases, with 14 bases between them. The CDR3 length is 15 residues. CDR3: CASSRDKQFTGELFF. CDR3 nucleotide sequence: TGTGCCAGCAGCCGGGACAAACAATTCACCGGGGAGCTGTTTTTT.